This record concerns one T cell receptor beta chain sequence. The antigen is undetermined. The CDR3 is 14 residues long. V lost 7 bases, J lost 8 bases, and 17 bases lay in between. Germline V gene lookup returns CDR1 LGHDT and CDR2 YNNKEL (reference sequence). TCRdb itself ran the 5' RACE reads through MiXCR, one entry per CDR3 protein. The profile covers under 550,000 distinct CDR3 sequences, with roughly 22% appearing a single time and about a sixth taken by the ten largest. The sample belongs to a study of T cells after yellow fever vaccination. Study-level findings and limits: Reappearance after the booster was seen for most primary-vaccination clones, at 95% to 96% CD4 and about 90% CD8.

The chain couples TRBV3-1 to TRBJ2-2; tentative D call: TRBD2 (6 bases). Specimen: PBMCs, collected less than 25 days after the first yellow fever vaccination. The TCR was taken from a man aged 18 to 30 who received the YFV17D yellow fever vaccine. CDR3 DNA: TGTGCCAGCACCCCAACGGGGGAGGTAGGGGAGCTGTTTTTT. This translates into CASTPTGEVGELFF.